The rows below give T cell receptor beta chains drawn from one sample of a study of blood T cell repertoires in COVID-19. The assay was immunoSEQ multiplex PCR, and TCRdb's table has in-frame clones only and misses some. The profile shows fewer than 350,000 clones, approximately 86% of them singletons. Material: peripheral blood. The receptor source for this set is a man aged 35-49 years with active or convalescent COVID-19. CDR3s include the opening cysteine and the closing phenylalanine or tryptophan. A D gene is named only where the DNA matches it firmly. Clone size is stated in some rows and not others, as once, few, many or a class when expanded.

NA	TRBV13	NA	TRBJ1-6	CASTQGVSPLHF	TGTGCCAGCACCCAAGGGGTTTCACCCCTCCACTTT
TRBD1	TRBV6-2/TRBV6-3	once	TRBJ2-3	CASSLLGGLGQAPGDTQYF	TGTGCCAGCAGTCTCCTCGGGGGCCTGGGACAGGCCCCGGGAGATACGCAGTATTTT
TRBD1	TRBV7-7	few	TRBJ2-7	CASSPRQGFGEQYF	TGTGCCAGCAGCCCTAGACAGGGCTTTGGCGAGCAGTACTTC
TRBD1	TRBV6-5	NA	TRBJ1-5	CASRTATGEGQPQHF	TGTGCCAGCAGGACGGCGACAGGGGAAGGTCAGCCCCAGCATTTT
NA	TRBV18	NA	TRBJ2-3	CASSPTIKAGPSTDTQYF	TGTGCCAGCTCACCTACGATTAAAGCGGGTCCAAGCACAGATACGCAGTATTTT
TRBD2	TRBV10-3	NA	TRBJ2-5	CAISVGGETQYF	TGTGCCATCAGTGTGGGGGGGGAGACCCAGTACTTC
TRBD2	TRBV20-1	NA	TRBJ2-3	CSASGSGSTDTQYF	TGCAGTGCTAGTGGTAGCGGGAGCACAGATACGCAGTATTTT
TRBD1	TRBV2	NA	TRBJ2-3	CASSETTQGTEQYF	TGTGCCAGCAGTGAGACTACACAGGGGACAGAGCAGTATTTT
NA	TRBV10-1	NA	TRBJ2-1	CASSDTGDEQFF	TGCGCCAGCAGTGACACGGGGGATGAGCAGTTCTTC
NA	TRBV11-3	NA	TRBJ2-2	CASSPGVAETNTGELFF	TGTGCCAGCAGCCCGGGGGTAGCGGAGACTAACACCGGGGAGCTGTTTTTT
TRBD2	TRBV11-2	NA	TRBJ2-1	CASSSGLAGGQVEQFF	TGTGCCAGCAGCTCGGGACTAGCGGGGGGGCAGGTTGAGCAGTTCTTC
TRBD1	TRBV4-1	few	TRBJ1-6	CASSQGDRGVLDSPLHF	TGCGCCAGCAGCCAGGGGGACAGGGGAGTACTGGATTCACCCCTCCACTTT
NA	TRBV20-1	NA	TRBJ2-5	CSATPSGTQYF	TGCAGTGCTACCCCCTCGGGGACCCAGTACTTC
TRBD1	TRBV18	once	TRBJ1-1	CASSLGQSTEAFF	TGTGCCAGCTCACTGGGACAGTCCACTGAAGCTTTCTTT
TRBD1	TRBV3-1/TRBV3-2	NA	TRBJ1-1	CASSLGTANTEAFF	TGTGCCAGCAGCCTAGGGACAGCGAACACTGAAGCTTTCTTT
NA	TRBV20-1	NA	TRBJ2-5	CSAREETQYF	TGCAGTGCACGAGAGGAGACCCAGTACTTC
NA	TRBV19	NA	TRBJ1-1	CASSLGLRNTEAFF	TGTGCCAGTAGTCTGGGACTTAGGAACACTGAAGCTTTCTTT
NA	TRBV30	NA	TRBJ1-2	CAWKGESRGRGYTF	TGTGCCTGGAAGGGGGAGTCCAGGGGACGCGGCTACACCTTC
NA	TRBV11-2	once	TRBJ1-1	CASSDPGVQTEAFF	TGTGCCAGCAGCGACCCGGGAGTCCAGACTGAAGCTTTCTTT
NA	TRBV27	NA	TRBJ2-7	CASRSLGQSYEQYF	TGTGCCAGCAGGTCTCTAGGACAGTCGTACGAGCAGTACTTC
TRBD1	TRBV2	NA	TRBJ1-1	CASHGQGKFEAFF	TGTGCCAGCCACGGACAGGGGAAGTTTGAAGCTTTCTTT
TRBD2	TRBV24-1	NA	TRBJ2-3	CATSDRSGSEADTQYF	TGTGCCACCAGTGATCGTAGCGGGAGTGAGGCAGATACGCAGTATTTT
NA	TRBV19	NA	TRBJ1-1	CASSISSRTEAFF	TGTGCCAGTAGTATCTCCTCCCGCACTGAAGCTTTCTTT
NA	TRBV7-2	NA	TRBJ1-4	CASSSQRTTNEKLFF	TGTGCCAGCAGCTCCCAGAGGACAACTAATGAAAAACTGTTTTTT
NA	TRBV9	NA	TRBJ2-1	CASSVVGSTYNEQFF	TGTGCCAGCAGCGTAGTCGGGTCGACCTACAATGAGCAGTTCTTC
TRBD2	TRBV7-6	NA	TRBJ2-2	CASSSRDYSTGELFF	TGTGCCAGCAGCTCAAGGGACTACTCCACCGGGGAGCTGTTTTTT
NA	TRBV21-1	NA	TRBJ2-3	CASSKAPGLETPDTQYF	TGTGCCAGCAGCAAAGCACCGGGACTAGAAACCCCAGATACGCAGTATTTT
NA	TRBV6-5	NA	TRBJ1-4	CASSLGGGANEKLFF	TGTGCCAGCAGTTTGGGGGGAGGGGCGAATGAAAAACTGTTTTTT
NA	TRBV18	NA	TRBJ1-6	CASSTVRGEDSPLHF	TGTGCCAGCTCAACGGTCAGGGGAGAGGATTCACCCCTCCACTTT
TRBD1	TRBV5-1	NA	TRBJ1-1	CASSLGQGATEAFF	TGCGCCAGCAGCTTGGGACAGGGGGCAACTGAAGCTTTCTTT
TRBD1	TRBV14	NA	TRBJ1-3	CASSQLRGRGNTIYF	TGTGCCAGCAGCCAACTCAGGGGGCGAGGAAACACCATATATTTT
NA	TRBV2	NA	TRBJ1-2	CASSEGRAYGYTF	TGTGCCAGCAGTGAAGGCAGGGCCTATGGCTACACCTTC
NA	TRBV10-3	NA	TRBJ1-1	CAIRVDRLGTAEAFF	TGTGCCATCAGGGTGGACAGATTGGGGACCGCTGAAGCTTTCTTT
TRBD2	TRBV15	few	TRBJ2-1	CATSSGGGTVYNEQFF	TGTGCCACCAGCAGCGGGGGAGGGACGGTCTACAATGAGCAGTTCTTC
NA	TRBV6-1	few	TRBJ1-1	CASSEAGGDTEAFF	TGTGCCAGCAGTGAAGCGGGGGGGGACACTGAAGCTTTCTTT
TRBD2	TRBV15	NA	TRBJ2-1	CATSGTSGGLSYNEQFF	TGTGCCACCAGCGGTACTAGCGGGGGCCTCTCCTACAATGAGCAGTTCTTC
TRBD1	TRBV28	NA	TRBJ1-5	CASSSPQGTNQPQHF	TGTGCCAGCAGCTCGCCACAGGGGACCAATCAGCCCCAGCATTTT
TRBD1	TRBV27	NA	TRBJ2-7	CASRTRGQGVAYEQYF	TGTGCCAGCAGGACGCGCGGACAGGGGGTGGCCTACGAGCAGTACTTC